The clone carrying this TCR beta chain was seen more than once but under ten times. The antigen is unknown. This entry comes from a study of immune evolution from preneoplasia to lung adenocarcinoma. Histologic diagnosis was independently verified by two lung pathologists. Profiled with immunoSEQ multiplex PCR; TCRdb holds only in-frame clones, not every one. This sample yields approximately 2,500 clones, of which approximately 40% are seen a single time; 15% to 20% belongs to the top ten. This CDR3 is built from 15 residues. The germline CDR1 and CDR2 sequences are SGHTA and FQGNSA. After removal of 2 bases from V and 1 base from J, the junction contained 1 base not matched to a gene. Regarding the study as a whole: Normal lung had the highest top T cell clone frequencies.

The V and J genes are TRBV7-2 and TRBJ2-3; 9 bases are a match to TRBD2. The sample was FFPE adjacent normal lung tissue. The source is a person aged 55-80 years with lung adenocarcinoma. The CDR3 nucleotides are TGTGCCAGCAGCTTACCTAGCGGGGGCACAGATACGCAGTATTTT. Translation gives CASSLPSGGTDTQYF. Using reference TRBV7-2 and TRBJ2-3 for the parts outside the CDR3, the full variable domain is GAGVSQSPSNKVTEKGKDVELRCDPISGHTALYWYRQSLGQGLEFLIYFQGNSAPDKSGLPSDRFSAERTGGSVSTLTIQRTQQEDSAVYLCASSLPSGGTDTQYFGPGTRLTVL.